The T cell receptor beta chain described here comes from a study of blood T cell repertoires in COVID-19. Study as a whole: Sites in the United States, Italy and Spain provided acute and convalescent COVID-19 samples.

Original processing methods: Amplified reference gene primers provided the basis for estimating nucleated cell counts. Assay: immunoSEQ multiplex PCR; the TCRdb copy retains only in-frame clones and omits some. V and J calls and clone size are given by that table; D and trimming were obtained from the DNA. The sample lists more than 150,000 clones, 85% to 90% occurring once. Material for sequencing was peripheral blood. The clonotype comes from a woman in her thirties or forties with acute or convalescent COVID-19.

The CDR3 DNA reads TGTGCCAGCAGCCCCCAGACAGCGAACACTGAAGCTTTCTTT. Translation: CASSPQTANTEAFF. The rearrangement uses TRBV9 and TRBJ1-1, with D possibly TRBD1 on 5 matching bases. The V end lost 4 bases, the J end lost 1 base, and 11 bases lay between the germline ends. CDR3 size: 14 residues. Germline V CDR1 and CDR2: SGDLS, YYNGEE.